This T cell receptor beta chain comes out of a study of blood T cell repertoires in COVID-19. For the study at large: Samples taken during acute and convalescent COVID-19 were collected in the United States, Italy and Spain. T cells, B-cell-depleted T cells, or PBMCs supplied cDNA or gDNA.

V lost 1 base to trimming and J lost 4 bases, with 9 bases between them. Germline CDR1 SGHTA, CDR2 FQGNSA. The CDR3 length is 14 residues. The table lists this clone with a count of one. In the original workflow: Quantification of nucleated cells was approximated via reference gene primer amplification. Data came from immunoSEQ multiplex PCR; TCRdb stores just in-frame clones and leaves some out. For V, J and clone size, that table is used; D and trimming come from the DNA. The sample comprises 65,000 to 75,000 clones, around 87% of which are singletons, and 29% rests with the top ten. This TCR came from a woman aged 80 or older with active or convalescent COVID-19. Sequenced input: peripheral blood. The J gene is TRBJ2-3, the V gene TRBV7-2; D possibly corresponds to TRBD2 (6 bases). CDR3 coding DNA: TGTGCCAGCAGCTTAGATAGCGGACCAGATACGCAGTATTTT. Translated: CASSLDSGPDTQYF.